This TCR beta chain comes out of a study of immune cell composition in non-small cell lung cancer. General study points: Lung adenocarcinomas had lower top 10 clone scores and clonality than squamous tumours. It was not proven that tumour-reactive clones equal dominant tumour-associated clones.

Notes on this clone: No antigen is known for it.

The CDR3 is 15 residues long. Germline V gives CDR1 SGHNT, CDR2 YYREEE (reference sequence). The V segment lost 5 bases and the J segment 2 bases; nucleotides outside the gene matches: 8. Assay used: immunoSEQ multiplex PCR; TCRdb lists only in-frame clones, some missing. The sample holds around 2,200 clones, 75% seen once. This sequence joins TRBV5-4 and TRBJ2-3; 7 bases are a match to TRBD2. The sample taken for sequencing was lung tumor tissue. The TCR comes from a human donor with non-small cell lung cancer. The CDR3 is CASSRRDYLTDTQYF. The CDR3 DNA reads as TGTGCCAGCAGTCGCCGGGACTACCTCACAGATACGCAGTATTTT. The whole variable domain, remainder taken from reference TRBV5-4 and TRBJ2-3, is ETGVTQSPTHLIKTRGQQVTLRCSSQSGHNTVSWYQQALGQGPQFIFQYYREEENGRGNFPPRFSGLQFPNYSSELNVNALELDDSALYLCASSRRDYLTDTQYFGPGTRLTVL.